Listed below are T cell receptor beta chains from one sample, sequenced in a study of blood T cell repertoires in COVID-19. Libraries were prepared by immunoSEQ multiplex PCR; TCRdb keeps only in-frame clonotypes and omits some of them. The data hold roughly 250,000 clones, with 90% to 95% observed a single time. Input material: PBMCs or T cells enriched from blood (not recorded which). These receptors came from a human donor in a cohort exposed to, infected with or recovered from COVID-19 (not recorded which). The donor label of this sample is uncertain. Both conserved end residues are part of each CDR3. The D gene is left open where the match is weak. A row's size may be missing; if present it is once, few, many or a size class.

v_gene	abundance	d_gene	j_gene	CDR3nt	CDR3aa
TRBV23-1	once	NA	TRBJ2-7	TGCGCCAGCAGTCAATTAACCAGGCCTCTCGAGCAGTACTTC	CASSQLTRPLEQYF
TRBV7-9	NA	NA	TRBJ2-7	TGTGCCAGCAGCTTAGAGGACAGCGAGCAGTACTTC	CASSLEDSEQYF
TRBV5-6	once	NA	TRBJ2-7	TGTGCCAGCAGCTTGGCCAGGGAGCAGTACTTC	CASSLAREQYF
TRBV4-2	NA	TRBD2	TRBJ2-2	TGTGCCAGCAGCCAGGCCGGGGGGGTCGGGGAGCTGTTTTTT	CASSQAGGVGELFF
TRBV7-9	NA	TRBD1	TRBJ2-1	TGTGCCAGCGGGTACAGGGGGCCTCAAAACTACAATGAGCAGTTCTTC	CASGYRGPQNYNEQFF
TRBV5-1	NA	TRBD1	TRBJ1-6	TGCGCCAGCAGCTCGAGGGACAGGAGTAATTCACCCCTCCACTTT	CASSSRDRSNSPLHF
TRBV19	NA	TRBD1	TRBJ1-5	TGTGCCAGTAGTGGGACAGGGGGAAGAAGCGAGAGCAATCAGCCCCAGCATTTT	CASSGTGGRSESNQPQHF
TRBV11-2	NA	NA	TRBJ1-2	TGTGCCAGCAGCCTTACCAACAGGGTGGGCTACACCTTC	CASSLTNRVGYTF
TRBV19	NA	NA	TRBJ2-1	TGTGCCAGTAGTATTACGGGGGGCCATGGTGAGCAGTTCTTC	CASSITGGHGEQFF
TRBV29-1	NA	NA	TRBJ1-1	TGCAGCGTCTGGGGGGGCCTGACGGCTGAAGCTTTCTTT	CSVWGGLTAEAFF